This TCR beta chain was sequenced for a study of radiotherapy plus CTLA-4 blockade in lung cancer. Looking at the study overall: Around 18% of patients responded objectively, and about 32% achieved disease control.

The sample holds a few counts of this clone. The antigen remains unidentified. Alongside CTLA-4 blockade with ipilimumab, patients with chemo-refractory metastatic non-small-cell lung cancer received focal radiation. General observations from the study: Researchers report tumor-derived TCR clones expanding in blood after radiotherapy plus ipilimumab. Among reported predictors of response, early blood T cell clone dynamics with interferon-beta performed best.

Measured with immunoSEQ multiplex PCR; TCRdb has only the in-frame clones, and not every one. The data hold tens of thousands of clones, with about 88% observed a single time. Trimming stripped 2 bases from V and 7 bases from J, with 11 bases between. Per the germline V gene, CDR1 is SGHTA and CDR2 is FQGTGA. The CDR3 loop spans 13 amino acids. The receptor was derived from a human donor with non-small cell lung cancer whose response to radiotherapy plus ipilimumab could not be evaluated. The sequences come from peripheral blood, collected from a patient treated with radiotherapy plus ipilimumab. The chain couples TRBV7-3 to TRBJ1-2; possibly TRBD1 for D (5 bases). The CDR3 nucleotides read TGTGCCAGCAGCTTAGATCCCCAGGGTGGCTACACCTTC. It is translated as CASSLDPQGGYTF.